The 26 T cell receptor beta chains given below trace back to one sample, sequenced in a study of Tregs in tolerant kidney transplant recipients. The table came from immunoSEQ multiplex PCR; TCRdb's copy has only in-frame clones and leaves some out. This sample carries about 110,000 clones, around 87% of them seen once, and the ten largest clones take approximately 0.3%. The sample consisted of CD4+ T cells from blood, taken before the transplant. The receptors here all came from a human donor who received a combined kidney and bone marrow transplant.

The chain joins TRBV2 to TRBJ2-6, with 13 bases fitting TRBD2. With V trimmed by 6 bases and J by 1 base, 9 bases remained unmatched. The length of the CDR3 is 19 residues. Germline values: CDR1 SNHLY, CDR2 FYNNEI. CDR3: CASSARTSGGGSGANVLTF. The DNA for the CDR3 is TGTGCCAGCAGCGCTAGGACTAGCGGGGGAGGGTCTGGGGCCAACGTCCTGACTTTC.

The V gene is TRBV6-1, the J gene TRBJ1-5, with D perhaps TRBD1 (5 bases). The V and J ends lost 4 bases and 8 bases respectively, with 18 bases between them. The CDR3 spans 15 residues. The V gene's germline CDR1 is MNHNS and CDR2 SASEGT. CDR3 nucleotides: TGTGCCAGCAGTGCCCGCAGGTGGGGGGACGAGCCCCAGCATTTT. It is translated as CASSARRWGDEPQHF.

The chain combines TRBV7-2 with TRBJ2-7; D ambiguous. The CDR3 consists of 15 residues. The V end lost 7 bases, the J end lost 3 bases, and 19 bases lay between the germline ends. Looked up from germline, CDR1 is SGHTA and CDR2 is FQGNSA. This chain's CDR3 is CASNPVAAIGYEQYF. The CDR3 DNA sequence: TGTGCCAGCAACCCGGTTGCGGCGATAGGCTACGAGCAGTACTTC.

The rearrangement links TRBV19 to TRBJ2-6, with TRBD1 matching over 7 bases. Per germline, CDR1 LNHDA and CDR2 SQIVND (reference sequence). This CDR3 has 18 residues. The J segment lost 0 bases and the V segment lost 4 bases, leaving 9 bases of the junction unmatched. The chain's CDR3 is CASSKQGPSVSGANVLTF. The CDR3 DNA reads as TGTGCCAGTAGTAAACAGGGGCCGTCCGTCTCTGGGGCCAACGTCCTGACTTTC.

The rearrangement joins TRBV6-5 to TRBJ2-3; TRBD2 matches 9 bases. From germline, CDR1 is MNHEY and CDR2 SVGAGI. After removal of 6 bases from V and 9 bases from J, the junction contained 4 bases not matched to a gene. CDR3 length equals 12 residues. CDR3 residues: CASRPTSGTQYF. CDR3 bases: TGTGCCAGCAGACCCACTAGCGGGACGCAGTATTTT.

This clone was recorded once. The chain has TRBV15 and TRBJ2-7; perhaps TRBD2 as D (6 bases). Germline V gene lookup returns CDR1 LNHNV and CDR2 YYDKDF (reference sequence). Trimming stripped 0 bases from V and 4 bases from J, with 13 bases between. The CDR3 has 15 residues. This chain's CDR3 is CATSRDPSGTYEQYF. CDR3 DNA: TGTGCCACCAGCAGAGACCCATCAGGGACTTACGAGCAGTACTTC.

This clone was picked up a small number of times. This chain joins TRBV27 and TRBJ1-2; no reliable D call. The CDR3 is 15 amino acids. Germline V gene data show CDR1 as MNHEY and CDR2 as SMNVEV (reference sequence). The germline V and J ends were trimmed by 5 bases and 8 bases, with 21 bases remaining between them. In nucleotides, the CDR3 is TGTGCCAGCAGTCCAGACCTCCAAGGTTTGAGGGGCTACACCTTC. Translation: CASSPDLQGLRGYTF.

The chain uses TRBV4-1 and TRBJ1-1, with D possibly being TRBD1 (6 bases). Germline CDR1 MGHRA, CDR2 YSYEKL. The CDR3 sequence is 16 residues long. V was clipped by 4 bases and J by 0 bases, with 15 bases between them. This chain's CDR3 is CASSPRTVQMNTEAFF. CDR3 DNA sequence: TGCGCCAGCAGCCCCCGGACAGTCCAAATGAACACTGAAGCTTTCTTT.

The chain links TRBV6-1 to TRBJ2-5, with TRBD1 identical over 9 bases. This CDR3 comprises 15 residues. After removal of 6 bases from V and 5 bases from J, the junction contained 10 bases not matched to a gene. Per the germline V gene, CDR1 is MNHNS and CDR2 is SASEGT. The CDR3 nucleotides are TGTGCCAGCAGCAGAATGACAGGGGGTGGGGAGACCCAGTACTTC. It translates to CASSRMTGGGETQYF.

This clone has just one count. The chain joins TRBV5-4 to TRBJ2-7, with D possibly being TRBD2 (7 bases). The CDR3 has 15 residues. The germline CDR1 and CDR2 sequences are SGHNT and YYREEE (reference sequence). Trimming stripped 5 bases from V and 3 bases from J, with 18 bases between. For the CDR3, the DNA is TGTGCCAGCAGACCGAACCCGGGGGGCGTCTACGAGCAGTACTTC. This translates into CASRPNPGGVYEQYF.

Notes on this clone: The identical CDR3 is also encoded by other nucleotide sequences in the sample. The DNA for the CDR3 is TGTGCCAGCAGTGAAGCAGTAGGGGGCTCTGGAAACACCATATATTTT. Its translation is CASSEAVGGSGNTIYF. The chain combines TRBV2 with TRBJ1-3; a possible D gene is TRBD1 (6 bases). This CDR3 comprises 16 residues. Germline V gene lookup returns CDR1 SNHLY and CDR2 FYNNEI. V lost 0 bases and J 0 bases, leaving 9 bases between the germline ends.

The V and J genes are TRBV21-1 and TRBJ1-5; TRBD1 is taken as the D call from the table, unchecked against the DNA. TRBV21-1 is a pseudogene segment. This CDR3 is built from 15 residues. The CDR3 DNA follows: TGTGCCAGCAGCAAATGGGTAGGGGTATGTCAGCCCCAGCATTTT. This gives the protein CASSKWVGVCQPQHF.

The chain recombines TRBV5-4 with TRBJ2-2; 12 bases match TRBD2. Germline V CDR1 and CDR2: SGHNT, YYREEE (reference sequence). This CDR3 comprises 17 residues. Trimming took 0 bases from V and 6 from J; bases not matched to a gene: 6. CDR3 DNA sequence: TGTGCCAGCAGCTTGGTGGGACTAGCGGGCCATTCCGGGGAGCTGTTTTTT. Amino acids: CASSLVGLAGHSGELFF.

The chain carries TRBV25-1 and TRBJ2-7, with D possibly TRBD1 on 5 matching bases. The germline V gene has CDR1 MGHDK and CDR2 SYGVNS. V lost 8 bases and J 6 bases, leaving 11 bases between the germline ends. CDR3 length equals 11 residues. The CDR3 sequence: CASSTGFEQYF. CDR3 sequence (DNA): TGTGCCAGCTCCACAGGATTCGAGCAGTACTTC.

The chain combines TRBV4-1 with TRBJ1-1; D gene unclear. V lost 0 bases to trimming and J lost 5 bases, with 13 bases between them. Germline V gives CDR1 MGHRA, CDR2 YSYEKL. This CDR3 is 15 amino acids long. CDR3 in amino acids: CASSQEGRGETEAFF. In DNA form, the CDR3 reads TGCGCCAGCAGCCAAGAAGGCCGGGGAGAAACTGAAGCTTTCTTT.

The V gene is TRBV5-1, the J gene TRBJ1-1; D is possibly TRBD1 (6 bases). In germline, CDR1 is SGHRS, CDR2 YFSETQ. V dropped 4 bases and J dropped 1 base, with 11 bases sitting between them. The CDR3 runs to 14 residues. CDR3 sequence: CASSDQGGNTEAFF. CDR3 nucleotide sequence: TGCGCCAGCAGCGACCAAGGGGGGAACACTGAAGCTTTCTTT.

This clone was observed once. This sequence joins TRBV7-6 and TRBJ2-1; D gene uncertain. The CDR3 is made up of 14 amino acids. Per the germline V gene, CDR1 is SGHVS and CDR2 is FNYEAQ. V was trimmed by 1 base and J by 8 bases, leaving 12 bases between them. The CDR3 reads CASSLVTLGDEQFF. For the CDR3, the DNA is TGTGCCAGCAGCTTAGTAACTCTGGGCGATGAGCAGTTCTTC.

The J gene is TRBJ2-2, the V gene TRBV5-4; TRBD1 matches at 12 bases. The V and J ends lost 4 bases and 6 bases, in that order; junction bases with no gene match: 7. Germline assignment: CDR1 SGHNT and CDR2 YYREEE (reference sequence). This CDR3 spans 16 amino acids. CDR3 in amino acids: CASSVPGQGAAGELFF. The CDR3 coding sequence is TGTGCCAGCAGCGTCCCGGGACAGGGGGCTGCCGGGGAGCTGTTTTTT.

V and J are TRBV7-8 and TRBJ2-1, with 16 bases lining up with TRBD2. CDR1 is SGHVS, CDR2 FQNEAQ, per germline. V trimming: 5 bases; J trimming: 7 bases; junction bases outside the gene matches: 14. The CDR3 is 19 residues long. As DNA, the CDR3 is TGTGCCAGCAGCCCTGTGGGACTAGCGGGGGGGCACCGAGAAAATGAGCAGTTCTTC. Encoded protein: CASSPVGLAGGHRENEQFF.

CDR3 in amino acids: CASSPRGLDGYTF. The DNA for the CDR3 is TGTGCCAGCAGCCCCAGGGGGCTGGATGGCTACACCTTC. The chain has TRBV14 and TRBJ1-2; 8 positions match TRBD1. With V trimmed by 4 bases and J by 6 bases, 4 bases remained unmatched. Looked up from germline, CDR1 is SGHDN and CDR2 is FVKESK. This CDR3 has 13 residues. Looking up the rest from reference TRBV14 and TRBJ1-2 gives the full variable domain: EAGVTQFPSHSVIEKGQTVTLRCDPISGHDNLYWYRRVMGKEIKFLLHFVKESKQDESGMPNNRFLAERTGGTYSTLKVQPAELEDSGVYFCASSPRGLDGYTFGSGTRLTVV.

This chain links TRBV2 with TRBJ2-3, with TRBD2 identical over 7 bases. In germline, CDR1 is SNHLY, CDR2 FYNNEI. The CDR3 is made up of 16 amino acids. The J segment lost 4 bases and the V segment lost 6 bases, leaving 13 bases of the junction unmatched. The DNA of the CDR3 is TGTGCCAGCAGGCGGGGGACTCTACACACCCCAGATACGCAGTATTTT. Translating gives CASRRGTLHTPDTQYF.

This clone was seen only a few times. The chain uses TRBV18 and TRBJ2-3; 11 bases map to TRBD2. The V segment lost 5 bases and the J segment 3 bases; nucleotides outside the gene matches: 7. The CDR3 spans 16 residues. CDR1 KGHSH and CDR2 LQKENI come from the germline V gene. The CDR3 DNA sequence: TGTGCCAGCTCATCGTTAGCGGGAGGGAGTACAGATACGCAGTATTTT. Translating gives CASSSLAGGSTDTQYF.

This clone occurred once. V usage is TRBV11-3 and J usage is TRBJ2-7; D gene ambiguous. This CDR3 contains 17 residues. V lost 3 bases and J 3 bases, leaving 21 bases between the germline ends. Germline V gene sequence: CDR1 SGHNT, CDR2 YENEEA. The DNA for the CDR3 is TGTGCCAGCAGCTTTAGAGGTTCGCGACTTGAGCACTACGAGCAGTACTTC. Translating it yields CASSFRGSRLEHYEQYF. The variable domain in full, completed from reference TRBV11-3 and TRBJ2-7, reads EAGVVQSPRYKIIEKKQPVAFWCNPISGHNTLYWYLQNLGQGPELLIRYENEEAVDDSQLPKDRFSAERLKGVDSTLKIQPAELGDSAVYLCASSFRGSRLEHYEQYFGPGTRLTVT.

The chain employs TRBV10-1 and TRBJ1-1; D unclear. Germline assignment: CDR1 WNHNN and CDR2 SYGVQD (reference sequence). The length of the CDR3 is 13 residues. V dropped 3 bases and J dropped 0 bases, with 5 bases sitting between them. CDR3 DNA sequence: TGCGCCAGCAGTGACACTATGAACACTGAAGCTTTCTTT. This translates into CASSDTMNTEAFF.

The chain uses TRBV7-2 and TRBJ1-1; possibly TRBD1 for D (6 bases). CDR1 and CDR2 from the germline V gene are SGHTA and FQGNSA. Trimming took 5 bases from V and 10 from J, leaving 11 bases between them. The CDR3 length is 11 residues. The CDR3 loop is CASSPGAGAFF. The CDR3 DNA reads as TGTGCCAGCAGCCCAGGGGCAGGAGCTTTCTTT.

The chain is built from TRBV14 and TRBJ2-5; TRBD2 matches 10 bases. CDR1 is SGHDN and CDR2 is FVKESK in the germline V gene. Trimming took 0 bases from V and 4 from J; bases not matched to a gene: 8. The CDR3 extends over 17 amino acids. CDR3 in amino acids: CASSQEVRTSGVETQYF. In DNA, the CDR3 is TGTGCCAGCAGCCAAGAAGTTCGGACTAGCGGCGTAGAGACCCAGTACTTC.